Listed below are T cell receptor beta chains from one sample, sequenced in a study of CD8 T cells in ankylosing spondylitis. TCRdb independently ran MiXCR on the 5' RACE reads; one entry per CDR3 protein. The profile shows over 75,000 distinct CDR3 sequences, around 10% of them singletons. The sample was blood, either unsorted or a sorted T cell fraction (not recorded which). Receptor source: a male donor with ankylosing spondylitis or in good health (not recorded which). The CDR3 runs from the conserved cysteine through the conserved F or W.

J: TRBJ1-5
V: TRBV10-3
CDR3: CAISESGQVDQPQHF

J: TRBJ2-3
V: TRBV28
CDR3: CASSLGLAGGPYTQYF

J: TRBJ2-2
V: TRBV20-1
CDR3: CSATRTANTGELFF

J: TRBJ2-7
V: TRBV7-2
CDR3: CASSLIGSHEQYF

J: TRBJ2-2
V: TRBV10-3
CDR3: CAISDPGTGPTGELFF

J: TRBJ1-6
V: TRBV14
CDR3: CASSLPGRRLLHF

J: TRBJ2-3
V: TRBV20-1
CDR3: CSARATINTDTQYF

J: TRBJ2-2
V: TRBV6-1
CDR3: CASSGKGTRPGELFF

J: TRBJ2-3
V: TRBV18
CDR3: CASSPTGITDTQYF

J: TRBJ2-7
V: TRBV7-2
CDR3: CASSSSTHEQYF

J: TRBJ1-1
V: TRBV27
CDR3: CASKTGNTEAFF